This is a list of T cell receptor beta chains from one sample in a study of T cell repertoires in cytomegalovirus infection. The antigens for these receptors are not known. TCRdb ran MiXCR on the reads and lists one entry per CDR3 protein. The sample shows about 89,000 distinct CDR3 sequences, 25% to 35% of them seen only once. The input for sequencing was CD8+ T cells from cultured PBMCs, taken from culture after CMV antigen stimulation. These receptors were obtained from a human donor in good health (CMV status not recorded). Some clones in this sample may be carry-over from other donors' samples. Both conserved end residues are part of each CDR3. A D gene is named only where the DNA matches it firmly. Rows give clone size only sometimes, using once, few, many, or a class for an expanded clone.

few	TRBV3-1	TRBJ1-1	.	TGTGCCAGCAGCCAAGATGGTCGGGGTTGGATTACTGAAGCTTTCTTT	CASSQDGRGWITEAFF
many	TRBV7-4	TRBJ1-1	TRBD1	TGTGCCAGCAGCCCCCGGGACAGGGGGAACACTGAAGCTTTCTTT	CASSPRDRGNTEAFF
.	TRBV28	TRBJ1-2	.	.	CASSPPFGKGAPDYGHTF
few	TRBV5-5	TRBJ1-5	.	TGTGCCAGCAGCTTGGAAGTATGGGTGGGTTATAGCAATCAGCCCCAGCATTTT	CASSLEVWVGYSNQPQHF
many	TRBV7-2	TRBJ2-1	.	TGTGCCGAGGGTAGCCCTTGGGGGGTTGAGCAGTTCTTC	CAEGSPWGVEQFF
once	TRBV5-1	TRBJ1-1	TRBD1	TGCGCCAGCAGCTTGGAGGGGGCGTTGGGAGATGAAGCTTTCTTT	CASSLEGALGDEAFF
.	TRBV4-1	TRBJ1-2	.	TGCGCCAGCAGCCCCATAGCAGGGAATAACTATGGCTACACCTTC	CASSPIAGNNYGYTF
few	TRBV7-6	TRBJ1-1	.	TGTGCCAGCAGCTTAGGGGTCGGGGTCTACACTGAAGCTTTCTTT	CASSLGVGVYTEAFF
many	TRBV28	TRBJ1-2	.	TGTGCCAGCATGCTTCCGGCAGCTAGTAAGACTAACTATGGCTACACCTTC	CASMLPAASKTNYGYTF
few	TRBV7-9	TRBJ2-3	.	TGTGCCAGCAGCTTATGGGGTAGTGGCGGGAGCACAGATACGCAGTATTTT	CASSLWGSGGSTDTQYF
.	TRBV14	TRBJ1-6	.	TGTGCCAGCAGCCAAGTTCAGGGGTCCTATAATTCACCCCTCCACTTT	CASSQVQGSYNSPLHF
many	TRBV2	TRBJ1-6	.	TGTGCCAGCAACCCCACACAGGGAATTTATTCACCCCTCCACTTT	CASNPTQGIYSPLHF
.	TRBV19	TRBJ1-1	.	TGTGTCAGTAGTAGTAGGGACGACACTGAAGCTTTCTTT	CVSSSRDDTEAFF
few	TRBV24-1	TRBJ1-3	.	TGTGCCACCAGTGATAGGACGGAGACGGATGGAAACACCATATATTTT	CATSDRTETDGNTIYF
.	TRBV7-9	TRBJ2-1	.	TGTGCCAGCAGCTCAACGGGGTCCCAGGAGGATGAGCAGTTCTTC	CASSSTGSQEDEQFF